A single sample gave rise to the 9 T cell receptor beta chains below, sequenced in a study of T cell changes during pregnancy in multiple sclerosis. Sequencing was performed with immunoSEQ multiplex PCR; in TCRdb, only in-frame clones are kept and a portion is missing. The table has over 30,000 clones, about 88% seen once; the top ten hold less than 1.5%. The sequencing used CD4+ T cells from peripheral blood mononuclear cells, collected before pregnancy. The origin of the receptors is a female donor with multiple sclerosis, enrolled in a pregnancy study.

The V gene is TRBV5-1, the J gene TRBJ2-1; D is uncertain. CDR1 is SGHRS, CDR2 YFSETQ, per germline. CDR3 length: 15 residues. Deletions cut 0 bases from V and 1 base from J, with 8 bases between. The CDR3 loop reads CASSLDFYSYNEQFF. The CDR3 DNA reads TGCGCCAGCAGCTTGGACTTCTATTCCTACAATGAGCAGTTCTTC.

The CDR3: CASSPQRAGAKNIQYF. The CDR3 DNA reads as TGTGCCAGCAGTCCCCAACGGGCGGGAGCCAAAAACATTCAGTACTTC. The V gene is TRBV27, the J gene TRBJ2-4; weak D call: TRBD2 (5 bases). In germline, CDR1 is MNHEY, CDR2 SMNVEV (reference sequence). Trimming took 5 bases from V and 0 from J, leaving 14 bases between them. CDR3 length: 16 residues.

This chain connects TRBV28 to TRBJ1-4; TRBD1 is a possible D gene (5 bases). With 6 bases removed from V and 8 bases from J, the gap between germline ends came to 19 bases. CDR1 MDHEN and CDR2 SYDVKM come from the germline V gene. The length of the CDR3 is 15 residues. This CDR3 is CASSPRDFGGEKLFF. The CDR3, as DNA: TGTGCCAGCAGCCCTAGGGACTTCGGGGGGGAAAAACTGTTTTTT.

The chain combines TRBV2 with TRBJ2-1; TRBD1 is a possible D gene (8 bases). CDR1 SNHLY and CDR2 FYNNEI come from the germline V gene. This CDR3 has 15 amino acids. The V end was cut by 1 base, the J end by 8 bases, with 15 bases between. The CDR3 DNA reads TGTGCCAGCAGTGAAGTACAGGGGGGGAGGTATGAGCAGTTCTTC. Amino acids: CASSEVQGGRYEQFF. Together with reference TRBV2 and TRBJ2-1, the CDR3 gives the full variable domain: EPEVTQTPSHQVTQMGQEVILRCVPISNHLYFYWYRQILGQKVEFLVSFYNNEISEKSEIFDDQFSVERPDGSNFTLKIRSTKLEDSAMYFCASSEVQGGRYEQFFGPGTRLTVL.

V is TRBV28 and J is TRBJ2-6, with D possibly matching TRBD1 (6 bases). Trimming took off 5 bases at V and 0 bases at J, with 11 bases between the two ends. The CDR3 spans 16 residues. Per the germline V gene, CDR1 is MDHEN and CDR2 is SYDVKM. The DNA for the CDR3 is TGTGCCAGCAGTCCGGGACACCGCTCTGGGGCCAACGTCCTGACTTTC. It is translated as CASSPGHRSGANVLTF.

The chain recombines TRBV30 with TRBJ1-2, with 7 nucleotides matching TRBD1. Germline trimming cut 0 bases from V and 8 bases from J; bases unmatched to any gene: 6. Per the germline V gene, CDR1 is GTSNPN and CDR2 is SVGIG (reference sequence). The CDR3 is made up of 13 amino acids. CDR3 coding DNA: TGTGCCTGGAGTGTACAGGGGCTCTACGGCTACACCTTC. Translating it yields CAWSVQGLYGYTF.

The V gene is TRBV7-9, the J gene TRBJ1-4; TRBD1 is a possible D gene (5 bases). Germline values: CDR1 SEHNR, CDR2 FQNEAQ (reference sequence). The CDR3 contains 15 residues. Trimming removed 0 bases from V and 2 bases from J, with 7 bases in between. CDR3 region: CASSLARGTNEKLFF. The CDR3 DNA reads TGTGCCAGCAGCTTAGCTCGGGGGACTAATGAAAAACTGTTTTTT.

The gene calls are TRBV19 and TRBJ1-4; 7 bases line up with TRBD1. The CDR3 spans 15 residues. CDR1 is LNHDA and CDR2 is SQIVND in the germline V gene (reference sequence). The ends lost 3 bases at V and 4 bases at J; junction bases unmatched: 5. The CDR3 loop is CASSMGGTDNEKLFF. The CDR3 nucleotides read TGTGCCAGTAGTATGGGCGGGACAGATAATGAAAAACTGTTTTTT.

The CDR3 protein is CASTRGPDYTDTQYF. The CDR3 DNA sequence: TGCGCCAGCACCCGCGGGCCCGATTACACAGATACGCAGTATTTT. The chain has TRBV5-1 and TRBJ2-3; a weak D match, TRBD2 (5 bases). Germline V lookup: CDR1 SGHRS, CDR2 YFSETQ. The CDR3 extends over 15 amino acids. The germline V and J ends were trimmed by 6 bases and 2 bases, with 16 bases remaining between them.